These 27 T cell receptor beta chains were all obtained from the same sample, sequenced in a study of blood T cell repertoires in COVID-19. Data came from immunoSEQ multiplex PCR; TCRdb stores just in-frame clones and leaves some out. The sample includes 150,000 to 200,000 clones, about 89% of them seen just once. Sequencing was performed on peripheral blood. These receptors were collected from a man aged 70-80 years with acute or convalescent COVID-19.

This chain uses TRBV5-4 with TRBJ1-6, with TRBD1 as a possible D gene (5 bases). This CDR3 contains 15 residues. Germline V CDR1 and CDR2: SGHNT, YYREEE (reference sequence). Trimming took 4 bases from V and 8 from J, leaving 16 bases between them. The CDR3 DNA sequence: TGTGCCAGCAGCAAGGACGGGACGGGGGATTCACCCCTCCACTTT. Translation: CASSKDGTGDSPLHF.

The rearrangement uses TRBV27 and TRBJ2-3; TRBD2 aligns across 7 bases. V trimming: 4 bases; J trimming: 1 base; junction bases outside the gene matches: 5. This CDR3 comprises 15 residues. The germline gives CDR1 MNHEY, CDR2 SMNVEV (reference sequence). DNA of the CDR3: TGTGCCAGCAGTTCCCAGCGGGATGGCACAGATACGCAGTATTTT. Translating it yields CASSSQRDGTDTQYF.

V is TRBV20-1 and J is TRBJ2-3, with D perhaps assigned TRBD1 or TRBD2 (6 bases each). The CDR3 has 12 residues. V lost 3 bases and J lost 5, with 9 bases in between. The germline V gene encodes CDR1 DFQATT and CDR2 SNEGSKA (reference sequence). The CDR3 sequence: CSASEGGDTQYF. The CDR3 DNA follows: TGCAGTGCTAGTGAGGGGGGAGATACGCAGTATTTT.

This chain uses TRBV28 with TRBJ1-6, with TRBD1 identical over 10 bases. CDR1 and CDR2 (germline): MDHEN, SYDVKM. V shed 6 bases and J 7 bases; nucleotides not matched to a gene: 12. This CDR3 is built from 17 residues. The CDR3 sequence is CASSSMTGGRGNSPLHF. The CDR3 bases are TGTGCCAGCAGCTCAATGACAGGGGGCAGAGGGAATTCACCCCTCCACTTT.

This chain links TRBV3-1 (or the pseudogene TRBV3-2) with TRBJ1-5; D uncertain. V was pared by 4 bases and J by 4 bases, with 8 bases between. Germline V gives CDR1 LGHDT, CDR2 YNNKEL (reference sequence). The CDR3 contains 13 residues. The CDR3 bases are TGTGCCAGCAGCCCCCCGGGGAATCAGCCCCAGCATTTT. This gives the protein CASSPPGNQPQHF.

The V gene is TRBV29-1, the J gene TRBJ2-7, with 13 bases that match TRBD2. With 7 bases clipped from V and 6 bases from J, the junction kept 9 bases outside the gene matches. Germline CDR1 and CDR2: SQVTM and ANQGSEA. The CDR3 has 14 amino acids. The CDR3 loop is CSAWTSGGLGEQYF. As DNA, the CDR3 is TGCAGCGCTTGGACTAGCGGGGGCTTAGGCGAGCAGTACTTC.

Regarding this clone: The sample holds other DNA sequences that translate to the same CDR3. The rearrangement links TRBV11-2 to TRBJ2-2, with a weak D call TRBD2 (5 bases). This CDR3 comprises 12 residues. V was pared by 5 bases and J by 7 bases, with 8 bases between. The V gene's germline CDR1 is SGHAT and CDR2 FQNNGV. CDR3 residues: CASSPDYGELFF. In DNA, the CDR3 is TGTGCCAGCAGCCCCGACTACGGGGAGCTGTTTTTT. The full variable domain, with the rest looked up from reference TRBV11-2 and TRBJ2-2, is EAGVAQSPRYKIIEKRQSVAFWCNPISGHATLYWYQQILGQGPKLLIQFQNNGVVDDSQLPKDRFSAERLKGVDSTLKIQPAKLEDSAVYLCASSPDYGELFFGEGSRLTVL.

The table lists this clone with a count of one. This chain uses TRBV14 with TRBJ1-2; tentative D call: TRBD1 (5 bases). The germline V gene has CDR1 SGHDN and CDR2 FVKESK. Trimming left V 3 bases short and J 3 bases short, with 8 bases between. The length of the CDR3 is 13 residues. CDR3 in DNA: TGTGCCAGCAGCCAGGGACTCTACTATGGCTACACCTTC. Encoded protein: CASSQGLYYGYTF. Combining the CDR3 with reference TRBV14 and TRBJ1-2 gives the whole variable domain EAGVTQFPSHSVIEKGQTVTLRCDPISGHDNLYWYRRVMGKEIKFLLHFVKESKQDESGMPNNRFLAERTGGTYSTLKVQPAELEDSGVYFCASSQGLYYGYTFGSGTRLTVV.

In DNA, the CDR3 is TGTGCCAGCTCACTCGGACAGGGGAGCTACGAGCAGTACTTC. Protein sequence: CASSLGQGSYEQYF. The gene calls are TRBV18 and TRBJ2-7; 9 bases are a match to TRBD1. J was trimmed by 3 bases and V by 4 bases; bases with no gene match: 4. The CDR3 sequence is 14 residues long. The germline CDR1 and CDR2 sequences are KGHSH and LQKENI.

The CDR3 loop reads CASSQASRGGPDTQYF. For the CDR3, the DNA is TGCGCCAGCAGCCAAGCTTCGCGGGGGGGGCCAGATACGCAGTATTTT. V is TRBV4-3 and J is TRBJ2-3, with TRBD2 matching over 9 bases. The CDR3 runs 16 residues. The V gene end was trimmed by 1 base and the J gene end by 4 bases; junction bases not matched to a gene: 6. The germline V gene has CDR1 LGHNA and CDR2 YSLEER.

CDR3 DNA sequence: TGTGCCAGCAGTGAAACCCCCTTACCCGGTCAGCCCCAGCATTTT. Translating gives CASSETPLPGQPQHF. The chain employs TRBV2 and TRBJ1-5, with D unresolved. Looked up from germline, CDR1 is SNHLY and CDR2 is FYNNEI. The CDR3 totals 15 residues. Deletions cut 2 bases from V and 6 bases from J, with 14 bases between.

CDR3 sequence: CASSLPGAQANEKLFF. The CDR3 DNA is TGTGCCAGCAGCCTACCTGGGGCGCAAGCTAATGAAAAACTGTTTTTT. The gene calls are TRBV5-8 and TRBJ1-4, with a tentative D call TRBD1 (5 bases). The V gene's germline CDR1 is SGHTS and CDR2 YDEGEE. The CDR3 runs to 16 residues. Trimming took 4 bases from V and 3 from J, leaving 16 bases between them.

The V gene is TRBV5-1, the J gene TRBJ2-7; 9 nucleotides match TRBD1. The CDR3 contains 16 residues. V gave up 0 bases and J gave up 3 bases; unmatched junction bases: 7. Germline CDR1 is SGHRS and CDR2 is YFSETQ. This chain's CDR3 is CASSLGGGQGYYEQYF. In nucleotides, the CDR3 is TGCGCCAGCAGCTTGGGTGGAGGACAGGGGTACTACGAGCAGTACTTC.

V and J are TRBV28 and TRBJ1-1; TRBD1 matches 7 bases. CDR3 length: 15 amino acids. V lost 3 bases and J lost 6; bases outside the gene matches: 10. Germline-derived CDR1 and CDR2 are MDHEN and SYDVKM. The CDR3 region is CASSFKAVDRPEAFF. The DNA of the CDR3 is TGTGCCAGCAGTTTTAAAGCTGTGGACAGGCCTGAAGCTTTCTTT. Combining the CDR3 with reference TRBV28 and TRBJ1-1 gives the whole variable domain DVKVTQSSRYLVKRTGEKVFLECVQDMDHENMFWYRQDPGLGLRLIYFSYDVKMKEKGDIPEGYSVSREKKERFSLILESASTNQTSMYLCASSFKAVDRPEAFFGQGTRLTVV.

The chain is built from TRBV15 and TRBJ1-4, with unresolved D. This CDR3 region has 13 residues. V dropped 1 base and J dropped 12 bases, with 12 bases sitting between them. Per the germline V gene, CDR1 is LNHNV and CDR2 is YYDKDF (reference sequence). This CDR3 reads CATSRVILAELFF. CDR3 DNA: TGTGCCACCAGCAGAGTTATTTTGGCGGAACTGTTTTTT. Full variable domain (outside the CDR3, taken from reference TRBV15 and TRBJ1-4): DAMVIQNPRYQVTQFGKPVTLSCSQTLNHNVMYWYQQKSSQAPKLLFHYYDKDFNNEADTPDNFQSRRPNTSFCFLDIRSPGLGDTAMYLCATSRVILAELFFGSGTQLSVL.

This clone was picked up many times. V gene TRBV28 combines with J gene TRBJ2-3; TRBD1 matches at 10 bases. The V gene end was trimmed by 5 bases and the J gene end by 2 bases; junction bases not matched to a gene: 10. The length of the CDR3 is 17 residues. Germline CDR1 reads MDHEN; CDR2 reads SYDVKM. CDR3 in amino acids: CASSDMGQGKLTDTQYF. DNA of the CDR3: TGTGCCAGCAGTGATATGGGACAGGGGAAGCTCACAGATACGCAGTATTTT.

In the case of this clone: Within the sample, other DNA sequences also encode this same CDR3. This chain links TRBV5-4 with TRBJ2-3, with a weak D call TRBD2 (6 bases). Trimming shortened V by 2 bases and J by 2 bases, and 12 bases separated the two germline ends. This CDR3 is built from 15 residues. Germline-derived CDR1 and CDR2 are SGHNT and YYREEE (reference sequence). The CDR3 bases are TGTGCCAGCAGCTTAGGCGGGGCCTCCACAGATACGCAGTATTTT. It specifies CASSLGGASTDTQYF. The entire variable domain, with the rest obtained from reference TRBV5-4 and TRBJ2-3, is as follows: ETGVTQSPTHLIKTRGQQVTLRCSSQSGHNTVSWYQQALGQGPQFIFQYYREEENGRGNFPPRFSGLQFPNYSSELNVNALELDDSALYLCASSLGGASTDTQYFGPGTRLTVL.

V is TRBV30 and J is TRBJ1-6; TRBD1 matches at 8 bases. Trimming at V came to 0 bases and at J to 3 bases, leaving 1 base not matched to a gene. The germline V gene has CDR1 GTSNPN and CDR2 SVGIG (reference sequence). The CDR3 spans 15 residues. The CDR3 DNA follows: TGTGCCTGGAGTGTAACAGGGGGCTATAATTCACCCCTCCACTTT. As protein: CAWSVTGGYNSPLHF.

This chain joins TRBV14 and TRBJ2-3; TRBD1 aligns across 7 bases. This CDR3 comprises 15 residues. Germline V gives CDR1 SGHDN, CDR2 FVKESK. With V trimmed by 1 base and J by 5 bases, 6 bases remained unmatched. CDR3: CASSQATGSGDTQYF. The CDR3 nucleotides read TGTGCCAGCAGCCAAGCGACAGGGTCGGGAGATACGCAGTATTTT.

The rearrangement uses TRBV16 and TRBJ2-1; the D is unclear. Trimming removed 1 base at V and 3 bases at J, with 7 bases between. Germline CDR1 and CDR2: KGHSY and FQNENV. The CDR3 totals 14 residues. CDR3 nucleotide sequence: TGTGCCAGCAGCCAATTAGATGGCTACAATGAGCAGTTCTTC. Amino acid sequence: CASSQLDGYNEQFF.

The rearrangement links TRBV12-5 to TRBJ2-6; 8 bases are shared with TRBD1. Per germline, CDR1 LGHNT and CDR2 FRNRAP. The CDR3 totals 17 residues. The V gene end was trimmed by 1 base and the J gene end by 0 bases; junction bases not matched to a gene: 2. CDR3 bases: TGTGCTAGTGGTTTGGGACAGGGGAGCTCTGGGGCCAACGTCCTGACTTTC. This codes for CASGLGQGSSGANVLTF.

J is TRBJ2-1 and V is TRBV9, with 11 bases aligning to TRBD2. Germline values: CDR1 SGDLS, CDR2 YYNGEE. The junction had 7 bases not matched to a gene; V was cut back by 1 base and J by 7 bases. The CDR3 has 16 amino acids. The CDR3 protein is CASSVSPSGGMNEQFF. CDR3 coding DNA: TGTGCCAGCAGCGTATCGCCTAGCGGGGGGATGAATGAGCAGTTCTTC.

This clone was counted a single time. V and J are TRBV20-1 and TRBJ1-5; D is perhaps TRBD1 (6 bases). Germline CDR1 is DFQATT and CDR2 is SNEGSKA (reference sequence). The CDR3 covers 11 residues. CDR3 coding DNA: TGCAGCGCGGGGGGCTTTGGGCCCCAGCATTTT. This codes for CSAGGFGPQHF.

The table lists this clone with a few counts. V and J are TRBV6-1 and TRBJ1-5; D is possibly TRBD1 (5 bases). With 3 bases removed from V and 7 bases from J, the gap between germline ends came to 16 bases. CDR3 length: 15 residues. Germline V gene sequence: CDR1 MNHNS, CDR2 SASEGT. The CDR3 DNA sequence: TGTGCCAGCAGTGACCGGGGGGAGATCGGGCAGCCCCAGCATTTT. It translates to CASSDRGEIGQPQHF.

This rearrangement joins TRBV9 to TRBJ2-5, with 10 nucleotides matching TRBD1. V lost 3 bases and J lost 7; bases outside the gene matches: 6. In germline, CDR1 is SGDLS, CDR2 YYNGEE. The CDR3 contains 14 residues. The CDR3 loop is CASSDRDRGLTQYF. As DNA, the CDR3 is TGTGCCAGCAGCGACCGGGACAGGGGATTGACCCAGTACTTC. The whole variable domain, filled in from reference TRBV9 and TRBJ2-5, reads DSGVTQTPKHLITATGQRVTLRCSPRSGDLSVYWYQQSLDQGLQFLIQYYNGEERAKGNILERFSAQQFPDLHSELNLSSLELGDSALYFCASSDRDRGLTQYFGPGTRLLVL.

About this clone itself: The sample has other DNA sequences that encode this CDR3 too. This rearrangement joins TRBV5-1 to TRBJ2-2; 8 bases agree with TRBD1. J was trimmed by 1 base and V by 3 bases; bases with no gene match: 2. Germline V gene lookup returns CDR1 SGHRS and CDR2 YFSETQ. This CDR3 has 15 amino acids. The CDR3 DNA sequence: TGCGCCAGCAGCTCCGGACAGGGGAACACCGGGGAGCTGTTTTTT. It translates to CASSSGQGNTGELFF.

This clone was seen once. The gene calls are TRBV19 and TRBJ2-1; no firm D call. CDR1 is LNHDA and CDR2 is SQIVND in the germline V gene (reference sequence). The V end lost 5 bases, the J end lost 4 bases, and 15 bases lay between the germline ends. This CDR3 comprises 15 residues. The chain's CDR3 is CASSSSKSFYNEQFF. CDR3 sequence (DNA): TGTGCCAGTAGTTCCTCGAAGAGCTTTTACAATGAGCAGTTCTTC.